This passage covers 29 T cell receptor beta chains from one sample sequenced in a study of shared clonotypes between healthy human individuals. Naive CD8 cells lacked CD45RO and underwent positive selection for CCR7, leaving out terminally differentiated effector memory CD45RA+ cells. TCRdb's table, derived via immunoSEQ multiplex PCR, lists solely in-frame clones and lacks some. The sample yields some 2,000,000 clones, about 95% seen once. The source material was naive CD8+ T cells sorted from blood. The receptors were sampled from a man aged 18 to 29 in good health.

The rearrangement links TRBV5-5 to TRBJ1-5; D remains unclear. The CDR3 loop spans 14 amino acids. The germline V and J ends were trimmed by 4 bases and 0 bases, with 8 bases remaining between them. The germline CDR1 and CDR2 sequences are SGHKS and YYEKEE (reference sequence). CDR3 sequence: CASSPGISNQPQHF. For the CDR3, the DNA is TGTGCCAGCAGCCCCGGGATTAGCAATCAGCCCCAGCATTTT.

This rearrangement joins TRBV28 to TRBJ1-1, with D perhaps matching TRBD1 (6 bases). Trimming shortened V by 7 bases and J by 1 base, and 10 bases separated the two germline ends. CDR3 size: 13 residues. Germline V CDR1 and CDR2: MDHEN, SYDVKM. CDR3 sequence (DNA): TGTGCCAGCAAACCCAGGGGGAACACTGAAGCTTTCTTT. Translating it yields CASKPRGNTEAFF. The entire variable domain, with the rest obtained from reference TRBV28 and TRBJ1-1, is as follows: DVKVTQSSRYLVKRTGEKVFLECVQDMDHENMFWYRQDPGLGLRLIYFSYDVKMKEKGDIPEGYSVSREKKERFSLILESASTNQTSMYLCASKPRGNTEAFFGQGTRLTVV.

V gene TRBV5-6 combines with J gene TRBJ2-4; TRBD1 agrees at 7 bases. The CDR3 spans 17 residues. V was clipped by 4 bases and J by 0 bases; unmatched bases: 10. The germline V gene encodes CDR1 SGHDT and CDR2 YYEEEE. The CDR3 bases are TGTGCCAGCAGCCTAGGGGGCGGAAAGCTAGCCAAAAACATTCAGTACTTC. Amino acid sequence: CASSLGGGKLAKNIQYF.

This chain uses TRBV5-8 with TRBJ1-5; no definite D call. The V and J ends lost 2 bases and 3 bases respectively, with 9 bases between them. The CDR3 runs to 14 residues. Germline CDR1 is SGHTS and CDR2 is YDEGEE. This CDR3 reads CASSFWAVNQPQHF. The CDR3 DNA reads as TGTGCCAGCAGCTTTTGGGCGGTCAATCAGCCCCAGCATTTT.

This chain's CDR3 is CASRAGTGYGYTF. CDR3 bases: TGTGCCAGCAGGGCCGGGACAGGGTATGGCTACACCTTC. The chain joins TRBV6-4 to TRBJ1-2; the match to TRBD1 covers 9 bases. V was clipped by 6 bases and J by 5 bases; unmatched bases: 4. CDR1 is MRHNA and CDR2 is SNTAGT in the germline V gene. CDR3 size: 13 residues.

The CDR3 nucleotides are TGTGCCAGCAGCTTAGCTCCCCTACTAGCGGGGAGCACAGATACGCAGTATTTT. Residues: CASSLAPLLAGSTDTQYF. The chain has TRBV7-8 and TRBJ2-3, with 10 positions matching TRBD2. The germline V gene encodes CDR1 SGHVS and CDR2 FQNEAQ. J gave up 0 bases and V 0 bases, and 6 bases lay outside the gene matches. This CDR3 spans 18 amino acids.

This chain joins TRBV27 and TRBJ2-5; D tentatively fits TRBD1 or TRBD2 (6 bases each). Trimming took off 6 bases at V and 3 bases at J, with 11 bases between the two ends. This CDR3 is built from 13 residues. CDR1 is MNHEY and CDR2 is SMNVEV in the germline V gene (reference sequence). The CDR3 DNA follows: TGTGCCAGCAGGGGGGGCTTGGAAGAGACCCAGTACTTC. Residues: CASRGGLEETQYF.

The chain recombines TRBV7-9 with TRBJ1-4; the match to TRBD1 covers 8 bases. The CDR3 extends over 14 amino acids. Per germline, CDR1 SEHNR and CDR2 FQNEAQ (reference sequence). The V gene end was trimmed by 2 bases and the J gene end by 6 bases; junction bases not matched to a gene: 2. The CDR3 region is CASSLTGGDEKLFF. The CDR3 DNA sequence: TGTGCCAGCAGCTTAACAGGGGGGGATGAAAAACTGTTTTTT.

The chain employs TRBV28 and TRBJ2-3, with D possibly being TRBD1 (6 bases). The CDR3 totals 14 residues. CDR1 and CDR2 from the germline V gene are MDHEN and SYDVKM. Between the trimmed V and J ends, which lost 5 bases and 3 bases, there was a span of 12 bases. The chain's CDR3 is CASSLTDSTDTQYF. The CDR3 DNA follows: TGTGCCAGCAGTCTTACGGACAGTACAGATACGCAGTATTTT.

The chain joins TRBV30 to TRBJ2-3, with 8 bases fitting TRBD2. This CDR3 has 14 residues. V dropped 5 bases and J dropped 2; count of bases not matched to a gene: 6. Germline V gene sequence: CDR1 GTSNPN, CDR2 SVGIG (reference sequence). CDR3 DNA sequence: TGTGCCTGGGGTACTAGCGGCCTCACAGATACGCAGTATTTT. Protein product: CAWGTSGLTDTQYF. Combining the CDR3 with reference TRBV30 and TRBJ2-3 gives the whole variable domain SQTIHQWPATLVQPVGSPLSLECTVEGTSNPNLYWYRQAAGRGLQLLFYSVGIGQISSEVPQNLSASRPQDRQFILSSKKLLLSDSGFYLCAWGTSGLTDTQYFGPGTRLTVL.

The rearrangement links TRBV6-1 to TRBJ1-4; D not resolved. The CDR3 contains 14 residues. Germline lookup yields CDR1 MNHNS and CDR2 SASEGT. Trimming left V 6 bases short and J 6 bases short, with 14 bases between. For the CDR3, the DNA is TGTGCCAGCAGGCCTTCTACATTAGATGAAAAACTGTTTTTT. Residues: CASRPSTLDEKLFF.

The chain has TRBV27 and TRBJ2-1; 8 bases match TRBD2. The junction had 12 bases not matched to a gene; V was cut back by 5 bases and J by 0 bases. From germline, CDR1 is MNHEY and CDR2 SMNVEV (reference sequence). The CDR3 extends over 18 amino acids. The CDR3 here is CASSHERGAGDSYNEQFF. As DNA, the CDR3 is TGTGCCAGCAGTCACGAGCGAGGAGCGGGGGACTCCTACAATGAGCAGTTCTTC.

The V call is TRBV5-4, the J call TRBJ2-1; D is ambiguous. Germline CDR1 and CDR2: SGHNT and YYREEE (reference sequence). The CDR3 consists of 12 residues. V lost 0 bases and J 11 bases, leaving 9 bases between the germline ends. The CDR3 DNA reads TGTGCCAGCAGCTTGGATGGCAGCCAGCAGTTCTTC. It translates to CASSLDGSQQFF.

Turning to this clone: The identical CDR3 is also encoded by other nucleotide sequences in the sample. The CDR3 DNA follows: TGTGCCAGCAGTTTAACTAGCACCGGGGAGCTGTTTTTT. This codes for CASSLTSTGELFF. The chain joins TRBV27 to TRBJ2-2; the D gene is possibly TRBD2 (5 bases). CDR3 size: 13 residues. Per the germline V gene, CDR1 is MNHEY and CDR2 is SMNVEV (reference sequence). V was trimmed by 2 bases and J by 4 bases, leaving 5 bases between them.

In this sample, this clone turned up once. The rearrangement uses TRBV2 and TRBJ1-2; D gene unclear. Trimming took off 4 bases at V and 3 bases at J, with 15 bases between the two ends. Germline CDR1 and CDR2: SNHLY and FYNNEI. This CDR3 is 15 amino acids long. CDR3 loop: CASSVGGRLDYGYTF. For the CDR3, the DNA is TGTGCCAGCAGTGTGGGTGGACGGTTAGACTATGGCTACACCTTC.

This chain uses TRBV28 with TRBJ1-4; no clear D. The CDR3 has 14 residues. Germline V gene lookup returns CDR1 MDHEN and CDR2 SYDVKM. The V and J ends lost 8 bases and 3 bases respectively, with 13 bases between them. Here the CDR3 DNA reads TGTGCCAGCCTCCCTAGAGCTTCTAATGAAAAACTGTTTTTT. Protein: CASLPRASNEKLFF.

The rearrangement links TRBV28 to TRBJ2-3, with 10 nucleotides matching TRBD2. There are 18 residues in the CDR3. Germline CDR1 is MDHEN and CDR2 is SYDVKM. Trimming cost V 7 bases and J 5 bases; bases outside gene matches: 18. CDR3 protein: CASTGTVEGLAVGDTQYF. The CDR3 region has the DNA TGTGCCAGCACGGGGACAGTTGAAGGACTAGCGGTGGGAGATACGCAGTATTTT.

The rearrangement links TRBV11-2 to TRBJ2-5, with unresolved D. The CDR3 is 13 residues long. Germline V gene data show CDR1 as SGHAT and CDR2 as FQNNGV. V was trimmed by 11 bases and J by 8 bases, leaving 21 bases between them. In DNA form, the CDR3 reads TGTGCCGGCAACCCTTCCGCCCCAGCCACCCAGTACTTC. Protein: CAGNPSAPATQYF.

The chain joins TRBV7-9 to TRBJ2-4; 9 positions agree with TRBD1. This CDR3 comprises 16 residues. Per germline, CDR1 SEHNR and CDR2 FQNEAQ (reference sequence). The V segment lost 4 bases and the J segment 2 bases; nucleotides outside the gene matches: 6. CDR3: CASSSGTGLSKNIQYF. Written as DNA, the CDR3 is TGTGCCAGCAGCTCTGGGACAGGGTTATCCAAAAACATTCAGTACTTC.

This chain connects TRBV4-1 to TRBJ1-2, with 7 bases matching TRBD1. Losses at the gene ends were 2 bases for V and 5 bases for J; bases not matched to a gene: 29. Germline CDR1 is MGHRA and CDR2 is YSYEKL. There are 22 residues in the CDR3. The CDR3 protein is CASSQQTVQGGKDSRPLYGYTF. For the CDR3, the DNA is TGCGCCAGCAGCCAACAAACGGTCCAGGGGGGAAAGGACTCCCGCCCCCTATATGGCTACACCTTC.

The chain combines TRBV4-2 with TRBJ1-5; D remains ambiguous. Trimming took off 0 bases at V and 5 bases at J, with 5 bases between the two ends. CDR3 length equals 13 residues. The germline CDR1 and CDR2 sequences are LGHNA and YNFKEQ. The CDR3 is CASSQDADQPQHF. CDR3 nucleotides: TGTGCCAGCAGCCAAGATGCTGATCAGCCCCAGCATTTT.

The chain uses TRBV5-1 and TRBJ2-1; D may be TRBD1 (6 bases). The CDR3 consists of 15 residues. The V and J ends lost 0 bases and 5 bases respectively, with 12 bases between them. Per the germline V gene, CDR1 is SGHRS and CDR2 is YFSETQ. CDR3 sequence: CASSLVSGENNEQFF. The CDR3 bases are TGCGCCAGCAGCTTGGTTTCAGGGGAAAACAATGAGCAGTTCTTC. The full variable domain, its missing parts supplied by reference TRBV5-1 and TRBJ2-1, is KAGVTQTPRYLIKTRGQQVTLSCSPISGHRSVSWYQQTPGQGLQFLFEYFSETQRNKGNFPGRFSGRQFSNSRSEMNVSTLELGDSALYLCASSLVSGENNEQFFGPGTRLTVL.

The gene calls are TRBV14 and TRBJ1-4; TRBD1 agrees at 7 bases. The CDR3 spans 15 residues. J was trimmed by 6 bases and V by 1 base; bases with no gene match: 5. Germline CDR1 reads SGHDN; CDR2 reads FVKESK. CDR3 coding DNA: TGTGCCAGCAGCCAAGTTCGCGACAGGGATGAAAAACTGTTTTTT. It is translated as CASSQVRDRDEKLFF. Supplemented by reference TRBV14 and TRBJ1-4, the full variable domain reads EAGVTQFPSHSVIEKGQTVTLRCDPISGHDNLYWYRRVMGKEIKFLLHFVKESKQDESGMPNNRFLAERTGGTYSTLKVQPAELEDSGVYFCASSQVRDRDEKLFFGSGTQLSVL.

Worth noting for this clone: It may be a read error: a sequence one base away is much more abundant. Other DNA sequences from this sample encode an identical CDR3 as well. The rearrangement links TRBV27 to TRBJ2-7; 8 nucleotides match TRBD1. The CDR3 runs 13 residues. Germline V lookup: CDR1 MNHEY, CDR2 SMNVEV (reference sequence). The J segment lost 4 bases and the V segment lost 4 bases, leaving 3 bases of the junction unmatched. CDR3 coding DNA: TGTGCCAGCAGTTACGGACAGGGATACGAGCAGTACTTC. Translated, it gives CASSYGQGYEQYF.

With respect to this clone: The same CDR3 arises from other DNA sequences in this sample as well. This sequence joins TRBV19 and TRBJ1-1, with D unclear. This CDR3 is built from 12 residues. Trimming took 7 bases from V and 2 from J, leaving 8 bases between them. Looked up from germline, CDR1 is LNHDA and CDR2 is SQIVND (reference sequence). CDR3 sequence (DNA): TGTGCCAGTACCCAAGGAAACACTGAAGCTTTCTTT. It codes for CASTQGNTEAFF.

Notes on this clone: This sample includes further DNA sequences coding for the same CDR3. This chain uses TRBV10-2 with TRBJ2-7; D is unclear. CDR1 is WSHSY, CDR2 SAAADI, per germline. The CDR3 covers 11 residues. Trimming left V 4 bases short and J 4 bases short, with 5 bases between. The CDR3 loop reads CASSVGYEQYF. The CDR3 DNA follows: TGCGCCAGCAGTGTAGGATACGAGCAGTACTTC.

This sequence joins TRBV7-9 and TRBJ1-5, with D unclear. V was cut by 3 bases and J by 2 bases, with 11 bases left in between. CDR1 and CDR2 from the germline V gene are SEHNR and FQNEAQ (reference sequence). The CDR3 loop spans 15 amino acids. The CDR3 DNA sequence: TGTGCCAGCAGCTTTACGGGCCAGGGCAATCAGCCCCAGCATTTT. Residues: CASSFTGQGNQPQHF.

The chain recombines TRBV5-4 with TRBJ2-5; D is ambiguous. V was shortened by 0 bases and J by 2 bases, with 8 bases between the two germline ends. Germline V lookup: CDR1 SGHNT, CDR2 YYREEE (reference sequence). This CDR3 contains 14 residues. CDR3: CASSLEARQETQYF. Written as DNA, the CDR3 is TGTGCCAGCAGCTTGGAGGCCAGACAAGAGACCCAGTACTTC.

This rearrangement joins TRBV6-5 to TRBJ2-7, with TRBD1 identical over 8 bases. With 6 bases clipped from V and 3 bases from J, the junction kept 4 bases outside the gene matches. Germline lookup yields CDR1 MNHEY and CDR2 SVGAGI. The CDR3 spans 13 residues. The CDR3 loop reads CASRLGTGYEQYF. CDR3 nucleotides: TGTGCCAGCAGACTCGGGACAGGCTACGAGCAGTACTTC.